Presented here are 14 T cell receptor beta chains from one specimen sequenced in a study of T cell responses to AZD1222 COVID-19 vaccine. Here immunoSEQ multiplex PCR was the method, and the copy in TCRdb shows in-frame clones only, minus some. The sample includes about 120,000 clones, roughly 91% of them seen just once. The specimen comprised peripheral blood, sampled 28 days after the second AZD1222 dose. The receptors were gathered from an adult who received the AZD1222 COVID-19 vaccine.

The chain joins TRBV4-2 to TRBJ2-3; D is unclear. The CDR3 is 12 residues long. Per germline, CDR1 LGHNA and CDR2 YNFKEQ. V was clipped by 4 bases and J by 3 bases, with 5 bases between them. CDR3 DNA sequence: TGTGCCAGCAGCCCTCGAACAGATACGCAGTATTTT. It encodes CASSPRTDTQYF.

The V call is TRBV12-1, the J call TRBJ1-2. TRBV12-1 is a listed pseudogene. The CDR3 extends over 11 amino acids. The CDR3 here is CASSFYGAGTF. The CDR3 DNA reads as TGTGCCAGCAGCTTTTACGGGGCTGGCACCTTC.

The chain has TRBV4-2 and TRBJ2-1; 16 bases map to TRBD2. J lost 6 bases, V lost 8 bases, and 7 bases had no gene match. Germline V lookup: CDR1 LGHNA, CDR2 YNFKEQ. The CDR3 is 16 amino acids. This CDR3 is CASRGGLAGGFNEQFF. The CDR3, as DNA: TGTGCCAGCCGGGGGGGACTAGCGGGAGGGTTCAATGAGCAGTTCTTC.

V gene TRBV2 combines with J gene TRBJ2-7; D ambiguous. With 6 bases removed from V and 0 bases from J, the gap between germline ends came to 6 bases. This CDR3 has 12 residues. The germline V gene encodes CDR1 SNHLY and CDR2 FYNNEI. In DNA, the CDR3 is TGTGCCAGCAGGTGGAACTCCTACGAGCAGTACTTC. Translated: CASRWNSYEQYF.

The V and J genes are TRBV6-5 and TRBJ1-2; no clear D gene. The CDR3 consists of 15 residues. V was pared by 0 bases and J by 5 bases, with 13 bases between. Germline CDR1 MNHEY, CDR2 SVGAGI. Written as DNA, the CDR3 is TGTGCCAGCAGTTACTCCCGAAGGAGTGGGTATGGCTACACCTTC. Amino acid sequence: CASSYSRRSGYGYTF.

The sample holds one count of this clone. The rearrangement links TRBV6-5 to TRBJ1-2; D not resolved. The CDR3 has 13 amino acids. The V gene's germline CDR1 is MNHEY and CDR2 SVGAGI. V was shortened by 7 bases and J by 10 bases, with 19 bases between the two germline ends. The CDR3 protein is CASTPEGRGDYTF. The CDR3 DNA follows: TGTGCCAGCACCCCGGAAGGACGCGGGGACTACACCTTC.

The chain combines TRBV14 with TRBJ2-7; 7 bases match TRBD2. This CDR3 contains 13 residues. Germline loops: CDR1 SGHDN, CDR2 FVKESK. The junction had 5 bases not matched to a gene; V was cut back by 3 bases and J by 6 bases. CDR3 protein: CASSHGLVSEQYF. Here the CDR3 DNA reads TGTGCCAGCAGCCATGGACTAGTTTCCGAGCAGTACTTC.

This chain uses TRBV13 with TRBJ1-1; D ambiguous. The CDR3 covers 15 residues. Between the trimmed V and J ends, which lost 0 bases and 1 base, there was a span of 9 bases. Germline CDR1 reads PRHDT; CDR2 reads FYEKMQ (reference sequence). CDR3 in DNA: TGTGCCAGCAGCTTAGGCCGCGGGAAGAACACTGAAGCTTTCTTT. Protein sequence: CASSLGRGKNTEAFF.

The chain links TRBV7-3 to TRBJ2-2; 7 bases match TRBD2. CDR1 is SGHTA and CDR2 is FQGTGA in the germline V gene. With 5 bases clipped from V and 5 bases from J, the junction kept 8 bases outside the gene matches. The CDR3 runs 15 residues. The CDR3 coding sequence is TGTGCCAGCAGCCCCCGGGGGGTAGATACCGGGGAGCTGTTTTTT. It is translated as CASSPRGVDTGELFF.

The V gene is TRBV5-6, the J gene TRBJ2-1; TRBD2 is a possible D gene (5 bases). Looked up from germline, CDR1 is SGHDT and CDR2 is YYEEEE. Trimming shortened V by 3 bases and J by 6 bases, and 16 bases separated the two germline ends. CDR3 length: 15 residues. CDR3 protein: CASSSRGSAGNEQFF. The CDR3 nucleotides read TGTGCCAGCAGCTCCCGGGGATCTGCGGGCAATGAGCAGTTCTTC.

This clone was seen just once. The chain carries TRBV20-1 and TRBJ1-2; D not resolved. This CDR3 comprises 11 residues. Germline V gives CDR1 DFQATT, CDR2 SNEGSKA (reference sequence). Trimming took off 1 base at V and 5 bases at J, with 5 bases between the two ends. The CDR3 loop reads CSARGLYGYTF. In nucleotides, the CDR3 is TGCAGTGCTAGAGGGCTTTATGGCTACACCTTC.

The genes are TRBV5-1 and TRBJ2-7; possible D gene TRBD2, 7 bases. V dropped 3 bases and J dropped 0 bases, with 16 bases sitting between them. Germline values: CDR1 SGHRS, CDR2 YFSETQ. CDR3 length: 16 residues. CDR3 region: CASSWGGQGTSYEQYF. The CDR3 DNA is TGCGCCAGCAGCTGGGGGGGGCAGGGGACCTCCTACGAGCAGTACTTC.

This clone has only one observation. The chain links TRBV5-1 to TRBJ1-1; TRBD1 might be the D (6 bases). The CDR3 covers 15 residues. The germline gives CDR1 SGHRS, CDR2 YFSETQ. Trimming removed 4 bases at V and 1 base at J, with 14 bases between. The CDR3 sequence is CASSRKARGNTEAFF. For the CDR3, the DNA is TGCGCCAGCAGCCGAAAAGCCAGGGGGAACACTGAAGCTTTCTTT. Based on the CDR3 plus reference TRBV5-1 and TRBJ1-1, the full variable domain is KAGVTQTPRYLIKTRGQQVTLSCSPISGHRSVSWYQQTPGQGLQFLFEYFSETQRNKGNFPGRFSGRQFSNSRSEMNVSTLELGDSALYLCASSRKARGNTEAFFGQGTRLTVV.

V and J are TRBV11-2 and TRBJ1-2, with D perhaps matching TRBD1 (5 bases). Per the germline V gene, CDR1 is SGHAT and CDR2 is FQNNGV. The V end was cut by 4 bases, the J end by 5 bases, with 14 bases between. CDR3 length equals 14 residues. The CDR3 region has the DNA TGTGCCAGCAGCTCACAGTCGACAGATTATGGCTACACCTTC. Translated: CASSSQSTDYGYTF.